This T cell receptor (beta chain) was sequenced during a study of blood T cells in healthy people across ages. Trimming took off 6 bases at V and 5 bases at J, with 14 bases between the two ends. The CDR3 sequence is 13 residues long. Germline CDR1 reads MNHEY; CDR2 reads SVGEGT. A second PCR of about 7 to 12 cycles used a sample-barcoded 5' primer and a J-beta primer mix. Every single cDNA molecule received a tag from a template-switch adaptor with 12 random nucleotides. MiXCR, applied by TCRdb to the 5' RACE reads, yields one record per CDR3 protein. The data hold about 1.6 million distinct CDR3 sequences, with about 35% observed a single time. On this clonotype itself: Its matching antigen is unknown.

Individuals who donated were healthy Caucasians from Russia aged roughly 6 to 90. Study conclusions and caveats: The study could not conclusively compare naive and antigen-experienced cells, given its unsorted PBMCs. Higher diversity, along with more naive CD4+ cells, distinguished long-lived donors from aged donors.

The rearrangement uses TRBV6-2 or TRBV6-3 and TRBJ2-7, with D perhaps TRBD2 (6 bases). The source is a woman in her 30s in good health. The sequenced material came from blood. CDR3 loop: CASSPGLTNEQYF. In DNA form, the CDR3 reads TGTGCCAGCAGCCCGGGACTGACTAACGAGCAGTACTTC.